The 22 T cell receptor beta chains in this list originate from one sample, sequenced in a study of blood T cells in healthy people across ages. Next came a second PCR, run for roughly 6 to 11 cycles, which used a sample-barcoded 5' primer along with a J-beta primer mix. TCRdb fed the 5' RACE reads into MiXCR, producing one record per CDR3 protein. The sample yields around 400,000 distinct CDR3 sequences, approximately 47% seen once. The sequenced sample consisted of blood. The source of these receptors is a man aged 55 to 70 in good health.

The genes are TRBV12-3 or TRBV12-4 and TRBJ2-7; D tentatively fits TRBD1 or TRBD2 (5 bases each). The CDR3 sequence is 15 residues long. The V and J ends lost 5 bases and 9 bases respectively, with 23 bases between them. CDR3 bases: TGTGCCAGCAGTAGTAGCGAGGGGCCCCATGAGGGGCAGTACTTC. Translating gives CASSSSEGPHEGQYF.

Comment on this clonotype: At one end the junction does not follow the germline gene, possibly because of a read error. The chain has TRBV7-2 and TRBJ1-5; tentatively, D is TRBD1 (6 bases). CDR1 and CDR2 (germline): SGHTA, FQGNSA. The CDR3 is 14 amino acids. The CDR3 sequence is CASSGRGEPQPQHF. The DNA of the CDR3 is TGCGCCAGCAGCGGGAGGGGGGAACCTCAGCCCCAGCATTTT.

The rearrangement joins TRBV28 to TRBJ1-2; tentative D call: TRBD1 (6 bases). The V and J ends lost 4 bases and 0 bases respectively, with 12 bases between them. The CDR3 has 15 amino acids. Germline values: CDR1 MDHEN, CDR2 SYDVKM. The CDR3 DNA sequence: TGTGCCAGCAGTTCGCCAGGGGAGTCTAACTATGGCTACACCTTC. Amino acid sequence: CASSSPGESNYGYTF.

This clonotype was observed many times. CDR3 sequence reads: CASGRENTDTQYF. For the CDR3, the DNA is TGTGCCAGCGGGCGGGAAAACACAGATACGCAGTATTTT. The chain links TRBV7-2 to TRBJ2-3; tentative D call: TRBD2 (6 bases). Germline V gene sequence: CDR1 SGHTA, CDR2 FQGNSA. There are 13 residues in the CDR3. Between the trimmed V and J ends, which lost 8 bases and 2 bases, there was a span of 11 bases. The full variable domain, rest sourced from reference TRBV7-2 and TRBJ2-3, is GAGVSQSPSNKVTEKGKDVELRCDPISGHTALYWYRQSLGQGLEFLIYFQGNSAPDKSGLPSDRFSAERTGGSVSTLTIQRTQQEDSAVYLCASGRENTDTQYFGPGTRLTVL.

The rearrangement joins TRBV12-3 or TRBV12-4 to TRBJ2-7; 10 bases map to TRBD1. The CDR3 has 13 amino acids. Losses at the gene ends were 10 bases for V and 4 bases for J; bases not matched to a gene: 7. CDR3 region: CATGTGEAYEQYF. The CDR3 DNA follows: TGTGCCACGGGGACAGGGGAGGCATACGAGCAGTACTTC.

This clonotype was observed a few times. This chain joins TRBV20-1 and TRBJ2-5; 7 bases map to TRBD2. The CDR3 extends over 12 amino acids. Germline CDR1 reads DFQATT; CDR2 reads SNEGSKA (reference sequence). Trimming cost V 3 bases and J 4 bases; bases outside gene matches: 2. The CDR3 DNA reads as TGCAGTGCTAGCCCGGGGGGAGAGACCCAGTACTTC. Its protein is CSASPGGETQYF.

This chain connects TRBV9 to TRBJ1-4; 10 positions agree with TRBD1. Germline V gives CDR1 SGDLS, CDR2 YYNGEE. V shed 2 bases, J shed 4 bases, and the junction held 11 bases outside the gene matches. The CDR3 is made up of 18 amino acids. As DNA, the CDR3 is TGTGCCAGCAGCGTTTTCCGGTCCGGGACAGGGGATAATGAAAAACTGTTTTTT. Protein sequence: CASSVFRSGTGDNEKLFF.

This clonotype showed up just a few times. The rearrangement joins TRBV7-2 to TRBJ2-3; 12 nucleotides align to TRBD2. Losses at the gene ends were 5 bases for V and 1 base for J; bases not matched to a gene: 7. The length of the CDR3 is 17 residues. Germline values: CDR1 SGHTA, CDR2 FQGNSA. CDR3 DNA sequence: TGTGCCAGCAGCGGGGGGGGACTAGCGGGCCGCACAGATACGCAGTATTTT. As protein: CASSGGGLAGRTDTQYF.

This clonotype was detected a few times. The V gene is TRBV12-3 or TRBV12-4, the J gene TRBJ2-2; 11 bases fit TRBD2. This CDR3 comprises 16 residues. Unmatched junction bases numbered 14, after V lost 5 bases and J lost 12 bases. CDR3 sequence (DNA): TGTGCCAGCAGTCGGCGCCCGGGACTAGCGGACCCTAAGCTGTTTTTT. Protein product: CASSRRPGLADPKLFF.

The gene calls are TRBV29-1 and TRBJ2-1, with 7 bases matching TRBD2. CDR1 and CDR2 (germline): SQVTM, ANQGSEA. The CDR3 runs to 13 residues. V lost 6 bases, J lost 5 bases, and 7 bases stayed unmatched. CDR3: CSVQRSGNNEQFF. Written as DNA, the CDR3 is TGCAGCGTGCAACGGAGCGGGAACAATGAGCAGTTCTTC.

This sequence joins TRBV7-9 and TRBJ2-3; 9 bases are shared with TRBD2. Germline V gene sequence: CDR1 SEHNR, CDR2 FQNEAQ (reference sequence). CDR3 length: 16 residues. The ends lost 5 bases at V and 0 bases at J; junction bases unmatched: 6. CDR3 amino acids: CASSPSGASSTDTQYF. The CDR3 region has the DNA TGTGCCAGCAGCCCTAGCGGGGCTTCTAGCACAGATACGCAGTATTTT.

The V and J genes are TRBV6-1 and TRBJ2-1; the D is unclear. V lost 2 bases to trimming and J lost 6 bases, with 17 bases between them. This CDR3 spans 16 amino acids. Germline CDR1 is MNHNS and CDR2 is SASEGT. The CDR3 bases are TGTGCCAGCAGTGAACGCCACCAGGCCTGGGGCAATGAGCAGTTCTTC. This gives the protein CASSERHQAWGNEQFF.

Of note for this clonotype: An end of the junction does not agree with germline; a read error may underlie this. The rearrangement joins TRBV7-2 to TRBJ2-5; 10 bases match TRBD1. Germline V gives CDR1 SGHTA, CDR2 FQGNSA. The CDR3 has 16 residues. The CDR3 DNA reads TGTGCCAGCAGCCCGAGTGGACAGGGGGTTCAAGAGACCCAGTACTTT. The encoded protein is CASSPSGQGVQETQYF.

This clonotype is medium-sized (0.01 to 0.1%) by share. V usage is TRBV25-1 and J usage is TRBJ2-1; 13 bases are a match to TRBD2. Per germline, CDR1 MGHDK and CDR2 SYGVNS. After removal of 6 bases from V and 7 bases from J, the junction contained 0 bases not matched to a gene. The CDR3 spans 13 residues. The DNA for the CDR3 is TGTGCCAGCAGGACTAGCGGGGGGAATGAGCAGTTCTTC. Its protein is CASRTSGGNEQFF.

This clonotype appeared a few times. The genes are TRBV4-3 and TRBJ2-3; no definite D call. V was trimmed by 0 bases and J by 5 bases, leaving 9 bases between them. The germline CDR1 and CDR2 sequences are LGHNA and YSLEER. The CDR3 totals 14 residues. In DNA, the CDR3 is TGCGCCAGCAGCCAAGAAAGTAGAAGAGATACGCAGTATTTT. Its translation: CASSQESRRDTQYF.

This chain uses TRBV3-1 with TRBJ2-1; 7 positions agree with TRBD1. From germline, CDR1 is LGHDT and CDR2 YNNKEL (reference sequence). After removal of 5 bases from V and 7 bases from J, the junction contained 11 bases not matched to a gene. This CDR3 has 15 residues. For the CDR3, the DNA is TGTGCCAGCAGCTTAACAGGGGAGCGGCAGAATGAGCAGTTCTTC. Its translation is CASSLTGERQNEQFF.

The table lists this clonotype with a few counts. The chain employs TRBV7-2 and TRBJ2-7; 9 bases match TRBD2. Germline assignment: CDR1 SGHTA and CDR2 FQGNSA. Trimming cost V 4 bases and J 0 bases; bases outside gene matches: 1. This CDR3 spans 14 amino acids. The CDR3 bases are TGTGCCAGCAGCTCGACTAGCGGCTCCTACGAGCAGTACTTC. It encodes CASSSTSGSYEQYF.

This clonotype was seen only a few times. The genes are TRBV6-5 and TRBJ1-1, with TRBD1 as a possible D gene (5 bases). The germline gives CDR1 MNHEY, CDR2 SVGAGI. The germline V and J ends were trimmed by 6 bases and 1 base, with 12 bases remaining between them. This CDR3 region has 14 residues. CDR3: CASSGGGTNTEAFF. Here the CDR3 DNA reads TGTGCCAGCAGCGGGGGGGGAACGAACACTGAAGCTTTCTTT.

CDR3 nucleotide sequence: TGTGCCACCAGCAGAGATCCGCCCCACCCCCAGTATTTT. It is translated as CATSRDPPHPQYF. The gene calls are TRBV15 and TRBJ1-5; D is undetermined. The last part of the DNA fits TRBJ2-3 better; the J call may be wrong. The CDR3 is made up of 13 amino acids. CDR1 is LNHNV, CDR2 YYDKDF, per germline (reference sequence).

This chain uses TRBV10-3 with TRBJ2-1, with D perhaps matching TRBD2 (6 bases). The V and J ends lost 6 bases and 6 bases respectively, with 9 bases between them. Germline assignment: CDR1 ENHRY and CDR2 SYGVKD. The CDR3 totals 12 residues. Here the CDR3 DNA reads TGTGCCATCAGGGAAGCGGGCAATGAGCAGTTCTTC. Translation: CAIREAGNEQFF.

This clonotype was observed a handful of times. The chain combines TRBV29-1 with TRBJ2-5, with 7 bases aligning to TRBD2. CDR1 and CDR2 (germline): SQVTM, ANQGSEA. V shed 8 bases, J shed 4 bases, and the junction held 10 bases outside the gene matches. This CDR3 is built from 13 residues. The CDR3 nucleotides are TGCAGCACGAGGGCGGGAGACTTAGAGACCCAGTACTTC. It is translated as CSTRAGDLETQYF.

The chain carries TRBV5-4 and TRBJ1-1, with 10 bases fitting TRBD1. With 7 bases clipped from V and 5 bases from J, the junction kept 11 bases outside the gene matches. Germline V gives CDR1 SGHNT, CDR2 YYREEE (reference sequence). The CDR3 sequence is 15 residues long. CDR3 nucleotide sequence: TGTGCCAGCGGCCAGGGGGGGACAGGGGTAACTGAAGCTTTCTTT. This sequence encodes CASGQGGTGVTEAFF.